Each of the 25 T cell receptor beta chains below was sequenced from the same sample in a study of blood T cell repertoires in COVID-19. Assay: immunoSEQ multiplex PCR; the TCRdb copy retains only in-frame clones and omits some. The data show some 160,000 clones, 84% seen once. Source material: PBMCs or T cells enriched from blood (not recorded which). The source of these receptors is a woman aged 45-65 years who had recovered from COVID-19.

This chain uses TRBV9 with TRBJ2-2; 8 positions agree with TRBD1. The CDR3 sequence is 15 residues long. V gave up 4 bases and J gave up 4 bases; unmatched junction bases: 6. Germline V CDR1 and CDR2: SGDLS, YYNGEE. The CDR3 DNA is TGTGCCAGCAGCTCCCGGGACAGGACCACCGGGGAGCTGTTTTTT. Translated, it gives CASSSRDRTTGELFF.

The CDR3 here is CASRYDTTEAFF. CDR3 sequence (DNA): TGCGCCAGCAGGTATGACACCACTGAAGCTTTCTTT. The chain joins TRBV10-2 to TRBJ1-1; no clear D. The CDR3 extends over 12 amino acids. Trimming took 6 bases from V and 4 from J, leaving 9 bases between them. CDR1 WSHSY and CDR2 SAAADI come from the germline V gene.

This clone has just one count. V and J are TRBV27 and TRBJ2-2; weak D call: TRBD2 (7 bases). V was cut by 5 bases and J by 1 base, with 17 bases left in between. The CDR3 contains 17 residues. From germline, CDR1 is MNHEY and CDR2 SMNVEV (reference sequence). DNA for the CDR3: TGTGCCAGCAGTCCTAAAGGGGGGGGCTGGAACACCGGGGAGCTGTTTTTT. Its translation: CASSPKGGGWNTGELFF.

The J gene is TRBJ2-3, the V gene TRBV10-3, with a weak D call TRBD1 (5 bases). This CDR3 has 14 amino acids. V shed 7 bases and J shed 2 bases, with 13 bases lying between them. CDR1 is ENHRY, CDR2 SYGVKD, per germline. This CDR3 reads CAIILSRATDTQYF. In DNA, the CDR3 is TGTGCCATCATTTTGTCCAGGGCCACAGATACGCAGTATTTT.

The rearrangement links TRBV2 to TRBJ2-1; D unclear. From germline, CDR1 is SNHLY and CDR2 FYNNEI. V lost 6 bases to trimming and J lost 6 bases, with 15 bases between them. There are 14 residues in the CDR3. The CDR3 DNA follows: TGTGCCAGCAGGTGGATAAGGCCAGGCAATGAGCAGTTCTTC. This translates into CASRWIRPGNEQFF.

For this clone: At one of its ends the junction is not consistent with the germline gene, which may arise from a read error. The rearrangement uses TRBV7-7 and TRBJ2-5, with 10 bases aligning to TRBD1. Germline V gene data show CDR1 as SSHAT and CDR2 as FNYEAQ (reference sequence). The CDR3 extends over 14 amino acids. The CDR3 loop reads CASSKGTGEETQYF. The CDR3 DNA reads as TGTGCTAGCAGCAAAGGGACAGGGGAAGAGACCCAGTACTTC.

V and J are TRBV6-2 or TRBV6-3 and TRBJ2-6; D may be TRBD1 (7 bases). This CDR3 contains 16 residues. Trimming shortened V by 2 bases and J by 4 bases, and 12 bases separated the two germline ends. Germline lookup yields CDR1 MNHEY and CDR2 SVGEGT. The CDR3 bases are TGTGCCAGCAGTTACGCGGGACAGTCCGGGGCCAACGTCCTGACTTTC. This codes for CASSYAGQSGANVLTF.

The J gene is TRBJ2-1, the V gene TRBV9; 8 bases line up with TRBD2. J was trimmed by 13 bases and V by 0 bases; bases with no gene match: 6. The CDR3 is 13 amino acids. Germline V lookup: CDR1 SGDLS, CDR2 YYNGEE. CDR3 DNA sequence: TGTGCCAGCAGCGTAGCGGCGGGGGGTCTTCAGTTCTTC. Protein sequence: CASSVAAGGLQFF.

This chain joins TRBV2 and TRBJ1-2; tentative D call: TRBD1 (5 bases). CDR3 size: 12 residues. Germline assignment: CDR1 SNHLY and CDR2 FYNNEI. V dropped 4 bases and J dropped 8 bases, with 11 bases sitting between them. CDR3 residues: CASSGEGSGYTF. CDR3 bases: TGTGCCAGCAGTGGGGAGGGGTCAGGCTACACCTTC.

The rearrangement joins TRBV5-8 to TRBJ1-5; 7 positions match TRBD1. With 5 bases clipped from V and 0 bases from J, the junction kept 5 bases outside the gene matches. The CDR3 length is 15 residues. Germline-derived CDR1 and CDR2 are SGHTS and YDEGEE. CDR3: CASSVQGVSNQPQHF. As DNA, the CDR3 is TGTGCCAGCAGTGTTCAGGGGGTTAGCAATCAGCCCCAGCATTTT.

This clone has only one observation. V usage is TRBV27 and J usage is TRBJ2-7, with D possibly matching TRBD1 (6 bases). The CDR3 consists of 14 residues. The germline CDR1 and CDR2 sequences are MNHEY and SMNVEV (reference sequence). V lost 0 bases, J lost 0 bases, and 6 bases lay in between. The CDR3 loop reads CASSLSGGSYEQYF. In DNA, the CDR3 is TGTGCCAGCAGTTTATCAGGGGGCTCCTACGAGCAGTACTTC.

The chain employs TRBV29-1 and TRBJ1-2; the match to TRBD1 covers 10 bases. V gave up 3 bases and J gave up 8 bases; unmatched junction bases: 3. The CDR3 extends over 12 amino acids. Germline V gene lookup returns CDR1 SQVTM and CDR2 ANQGSEA. The CDR3 bases are TGCAGCGTTGAGTCGGACAGGGGGGGCTACACCTTC. Protein sequence: CSVESDRGGYTF.

The chain links TRBV14 to TRBJ1-2, with D unclear. This CDR3 has 12 residues. Deletions cut 0 bases from V and 8 bases from J, with 7 bases between. Germline CDR1 and CDR2: SGHDN and FVKESK. The DNA for the CDR3 is TGTGCCAGCAGCCAAGAGCTTCGGGGCTACACCTTC. Protein sequence: CASSQELRGYTF. Looking up the rest from reference TRBV14 and TRBJ1-2 gives the full variable domain: EAGVTQFPSHSVIEKGQTVTLRCDPISGHDNLYWYRRVMGKEIKFLLHFVKESKQDESGMPNNRFLAERTGGTYSTLKVQPAELEDSGVYFCASSQELRGYTFGSGTRLTVV.

In this sample, this clone turned up once. The genes are TRBV11-1 and TRBJ2-1, with a possible D match to TRBD1 (5 bases). This CDR3 contains 16 residues. Germline V gene data show CDR1 as SGHAT and CDR2 as FQDESV (reference sequence). The V gene lost 5 bases and the J gene lost 6 bases, with 20 bases spanning the gap. The CDR3 loop is CASSVSQEARGNEQFF. Written as DNA, the CDR3 is TGTGCCAGCAGCGTATCACAGGAAGCCCGAGGCAATGAGCAGTTCTTC.

This sequence joins TRBV14 and TRBJ1-1; 12 nucleotides match TRBD1. This CDR3 has 15 amino acids. J gave up 4 bases and V 4 bases, and 4 bases lay outside the gene matches. CDR1 is SGHDN, CDR2 FVKESK, per germline. In DNA form, the CDR3 reads TGTGCCAGCAGCCGGGACAGGGGGCGCATCACTGAAGCTTTCTTT. This sequence encodes CASSRDRGRITEAFF.

The V call is TRBV11-1, the J call TRBJ2-5; 8 bases fit TRBD1. CDR1 is SGHAT and CDR2 is FQDESV in the germline V gene (reference sequence). Losses at the gene ends were 5 bases for V and 5 bases for J; bases not matched to a gene: 4. There are 13 residues in the CDR3. The CDR3 loop is CASSQGAGETQYF. In nucleotides, the CDR3 is TGTGCCAGCAGCCAGGGGGCCGGTGAGACCCAGTACTTC.

The CDR3 here is CASSLVSAGADTQYF. As DNA, the CDR3 is TGTGCCAGCAGCTTAGTTTCGGCAGGGGCAGATACGCAGTATTTT. The genes are TRBV7-9 and TRBJ2-3; a weak D match, TRBD1 (6 bases). With 1 base removed from V and 4 bases from J, the gap between germline ends came to 12 bases. Germline V gives CDR1 SEHNR, CDR2 FQNEAQ (reference sequence). The CDR3 runs to 15 residues. Combining the CDR3 with reference TRBV7-9 and TRBJ2-3 gives the whole variable domain DTGVSQNPRHKITKRGQNVTFRCDPISEHNRLYWYRQTLGQGPEFLTYFQNEAQLEKSRLLSDRFSAERPKGSFSTLEIQRTEQGDSAMYLCASSLVSAGADTQYFGPGTRLTVL.

This chain connects TRBV19 to TRBJ2-6; 8 bases agree with TRBD1. The V segment lost 1 base and the J segment 2 bases; nucleotides outside the gene matches: 7. The CDR3 length is 18 residues. Germline-derived CDR1 and CDR2 are LNHDA and SQIVND (reference sequence). As DNA, the CDR3 is TGTGCCAGTAGTATAGCTGGAGACAGGGGTGCTGGGGCCAACGTCCTGACTTTC. Translating it yields CASSIAGDRGAGANVLTF.

The chain joins TRBV7-9 to TRBJ2-3, with D possibly matching TRBD1 (6 bases). The CDR3 runs to 17 residues. CDR1 and CDR2 from the germline V gene are SEHNR and FQNEAQ (reference sequence). Trimming shortened V by 5 bases and J by 2 bases, and 20 bases separated the two germline ends. CDR3 residues: CASSQRGSSTDTDTQYF. In nucleotides, the CDR3 is TGTGCCAGCAGCCAAAGGGGGTCTAGCACAGACACAGATACGCAGTATTTT.

The chain recombines TRBV5-1 with TRBJ2-7; weak D call: TRBD2 (6 bases). CDR1 and CDR2 (germline): SGHRS, YFSETQ. Trimming pared 9 bases from V and 1 base from J, leaving 11 bases between. This CDR3 has 12 amino acids. CDR3 region: CATPGLSYEQYF. The CDR3 DNA reads as TGCGCCACTCCCGGACTATCCTACGAGCAGTACTTC. Together with reference TRBV5-1 and TRBJ2-7, the CDR3 gives the full variable domain: KAGVTQTPRYLIKTRGQQVTLSCSPISGHRSVSWYQQTPGQGLQFLFEYFSETQRNKGNFPGRFSGRQFSNSRSEMNVSTLELGDSALYLCATPGLSYEQYFGPGTRLTVT.

This clone was counted once. The chain links TRBV29-1 to TRBJ1-1, with unresolved D. The CDR3 is 11 residues long. V was shortened by 5 bases and J by 1 base, with 5 bases between the two germline ends. Germline V gives CDR1 SQVTM, CDR2 ANQGSEA. CDR3 loop: CSVHRNTEAFF. CDR3 nucleotide sequence: TGCAGCGTTCACAGGAACACTGAAGCTTTCTTT.

The rearrangement uses TRBV19 and TRBJ1-5; weak D call: TRBD1 (5 bases). Deletions cut 3 bases from V and 0 bases from J, with 18 bases between. Germline V gene data show CDR1 as LNHDA and CDR2 as SQIVND (reference sequence). This CDR3 spans 18 amino acids. The CDR3 coding sequence is TGTGCCAGTAGTATTGAGGGATCGGGGACTTCTAGCAATCAGCCCCAGCATTTT. Translating gives CASSIEGSGTSSNQPQHF.

This clone was seen more than once but under ten times. This chain uses TRBV18 with TRBJ2-4; D is unclear. Germline assignment: CDR1 KGHSH and CDR2 LQKENI. This CDR3 has 15 residues. Trimming removed 2 bases from V and 5 bases from J, with 13 bases in between. CDR3 in amino acids: CASSPSTQAQNIQYF. CDR3 bases: TGTGCCAGCTCACCATCTACCCAGGCTCAAAACATTCAGTACTTC. Using reference TRBV18 and TRBJ2-4 for the parts outside the CDR3, the full variable domain is NAGVMQNPRHLVRRRGQEARLRCSPMKGHSHVYWYRQLPEEGLKFMVYLQKENIIDESGMPKERFSAEFPKEGPSILRIQQVVRGDSAAYFCASSPSTQAQNIQYFGAGTRLSVL.

The CDR3 DNA reads as TGTGCCAGCAGCCAAGAGTCCTCTGGAAACACCATATATTTT. Encoded protein: CASSQESSGNTIYF. The V gene is TRBV16, the J gene TRBJ1-3; no definite D call. The V gene lost 2 bases and the J gene lost 0 bases, with 5 bases spanning the gap. This CDR3 is 14 amino acids long. The germline CDR1 and CDR2 sequences are KGHSY and FQNENV.

This clone has a count of ten or more. This rearrangement joins TRBV4-1 to TRBJ2-3, with D unresolved. CDR3 length: 21 residues. The V gene's germline CDR1 is MGHRA and CDR2 YSYEKL. V lost 0 bases and J 4 bases, leaving 29 bases between the germline ends. CDR3 nucleotide sequence: TGCGCCAGCAGCCAAGATGAGGAAAACTACATGGCGACCGGAACCTCAGATACGCAGTATTTT. Protein: CASSQDEENYMATGTSDTQYF.